This T cell receptor beta chain was sequenced in a study of T cells of healthy individuals. TCRdb processed the 5' RACE reads anew with MiXCR; each CDR3 protein has one entry. This sample carries around 90,000 distinct CDR3 sequences, roughly 5.1% of them seen once, and the ten largest clones take 7.5% to 9.5%. Germline CDR1 and CDR2: SEHNR and FQNEAQ (reference sequence). V dropped 10 bases and J dropped 1 base, with 10 bases sitting between them. The CDR3 runs 12 residues. This clonotype has ten or more counts. The source is a female donor in good health. The chain recombines TRBV7-9 with TRBJ1-1, with D uncertain. In nucleotides, the CDR3 is TGTGCCACCCAGGATCGGAACACTGAAGCTTTCTTT. It yields the protein CATQDRNTEAFF.